The 10 T cell receptor beta chains in this list originate from one sample, sequenced in a study of stem cell transplantation in POMP-related autoinflammatory disease. Produced via immunoSEQ multiplex PCR; TCRdb's table is partial and in-frame only. The table lists tens of thousands of clones, approximately 90% of them singletons. Source: CD4+ T cells from PBMCs, taken after stem cell transplantation. Every receptor here comes from a human patient with POMP-related autoinflammation and immune dysregulation (PRAID). Part of the T cell pool may stem from the graft donor.

J is TRBJ2-5 and V is TRBV27; D possibly corresponds to TRBD2 (7 bases). CDR1 and CDR2 from the germline V gene are MNHEY and SMNVEV (reference sequence). Trimming cost V 2 bases and J 2 bases, with 12 bases left between them. There are 15 residues in the CDR3. CDR3 sequence reads: CASSLEGGGQETQYF. The CDR3 DNA follows: TGTGCCAGCAGTTTAGAGGGGGGGGGACAAGAGACCCAGTACTTC.

As concerns this clone: The junction does not match germline at one end; this may be a read error. V usage is TRBV4-1 and J usage is TRBJ1-5; 8 bases match TRBD1. The CDR3 consists of 15 residues. CDR1 and CDR2 from the germline V gene are MGHRA and YSYEKL. CDR3 sequence: CASSQQGASDQPQHF. In nucleotides, the CDR3 is TGCGCCAGCAGCCAACAGGGGGCTAGCGATCAGCCCCAGCATTTT.

This clone was found a few times. This chain joins TRBV11-2 and TRBJ1-1; TRBD1 matches at 8 bases. V was clipped by 4 bases and J by 5 bases; unmatched bases: 6. CDR3 length equals 14 residues. Germline V gene sequence: CDR1 SGHAT, CDR2 FQNNGV. In DNA, the CDR3 is TGTGCCAGCAGCTCGCCAGGGGGCCAAACTGAAGCTTTCTTT. Protein sequence: CASSSPGGQTEAFF.

This chain joins TRBV3-1 (or the pseudogene TRBV3-2) and TRBJ1-2, with a weak D call TRBD1 (5 bases). Germline values: CDR1 LGHDT, CDR2 YNNKEL (reference sequence). This CDR3 is 16 amino acids long. The ends were cut back, 1 base at V and 3 bases at J, with 15 bases in the middle. In DNA form, the CDR3 reads TGTGCCAGCAGCCAAGGCGTCCGGGGGATTGACTATGGCTACACCTTC. It is translated as CASSQGVRGIDYGYTF.

The chain has TRBV28 and TRBJ1-4; 8 bases map to TRBD1. Germline V gene data show CDR1 as MDHEN and CDR2 as SYDVKM. The CDR3 loop spans 15 amino acids. Trimming at V came to 3 bases and at J to 7 bases, leaving 7 bases not matched to a gene. CDR3 DNA: TGTGCCAGCAGTTTGGACAGGGCCGGGCGTGAAAAACTGTTTTTT. It translates to CASSLDRAGREKLFF. The full variable domain, in which reference TRBV28 and TRBJ1-4 provide the parts outside the CDR3, is DVKVTQSSRYLVKRTGEKVFLECVQDMDHENMFWYRQDPGLGLRLIYFSYDVKMKEKGDIPEGYSVSREKKERFSLILESASTNQTSMYLCASSLDRAGREKLFFGSGTQLSVL.

The gene calls are TRBV9 and TRBJ1-3; 7 bases align to TRBD1. Germline V gene lookup returns CDR1 SGDLS and CDR2 YYNGEE. The CDR3 spans 16 residues. V lost 0 bases to trimming and J lost 4 bases; unmatched junction nucleotides: 7. The CDR3 loop is CASSVAPTGRGNTIYF. The CDR3 DNA follows: TGTGCCAGCAGCGTAGCCCCGACAGGGAGGGGAAACACCATATATTTT.

The chain links TRBV5-1 to TRBJ2-5; the D is unclear. The CDR3 consists of 13 residues. With 3 bases removed from V and 1 base from J, the gap between germline ends came to 7 bases. The germline CDR1 and CDR2 sequences are SGHRS and YFSETQ. CDR3 residues: CASSYGPQETQYF. In nucleotides, the CDR3 is TGCGCCAGCAGCTACGGCCCCCAAGAGACCCAGTACTTC.

This chain connects TRBV5-4 to TRBJ2-5; D not resolved. CDR3 size: 13 residues. The germline CDR1 and CDR2 sequences are SGHNT and YYREEE (reference sequence). V was shortened by 0 bases and J by 7 bases, with 10 bases between the two germline ends. The CDR3 nucleotides are TGTGCCAGCAGCTTGGGTCAGGAAGGGACCCAGTACTTC. Translation gives CASSLGQEGTQYF.

The rearrangement joins TRBV3-1 (or the pseudogene TRBV3-2) to TRBJ1-3, with no clear D. The V gene's germline CDR1 is LGHDT and CDR2 YNNKEL (reference sequence). The V end lost 0 bases, the J end lost 0 bases, and 18 bases lay between the germline ends. CDR3 size: 19 residues. The CDR3 DNA is TGTGCCAGCAGCCAAGACCGCTATCCACTCCTTAGCTCTGGAAACACCATATATTTT. Protein product: CASSQDRYPLLSSGNTIYF.

The genes are TRBV7-8 and TRBJ1-4; 9 nucleotides align to TRBD1. The CDR3 has 16 residues. CDR1 and CDR2 from the germline V gene are SGHVS and FQNEAQ. J lost 8 bases, V lost 5 bases, and 12 bases had no gene match. The CDR3 is CASSLLPGQGEEKLFF. Written as DNA, the CDR3 is TGTGCCAGCAGCCTCCTACCGGGACAGGGAGAAGAAAAACTGTTTTTT.